This T cell receptor (beta chain) was obtained from a study of cytomegalovirus exposure and HLA in healthy donors. PCR was performed using 60 Vbeta and 13 Jbeta primers. TCRdb keeps only in-frame clones here, not all; method: immunoSEQ multiplex PCR. Its table records 150,000 to 250,000 clones. Per germline, CDR1 SEHNR and CDR2 FQNEAQ (reference sequence). The CDR3 contains 15 residues. Trimming took off 0 bases at V and 2 bases at J, with 10 bases between the two ends. This TCR came from a boy aged 5-17 years in good health and CMV-seronegative. The sequencing input was PBMCs. The V and J genes are TRBV7-9 and TRBJ1-1; D perhaps matches TRBD1 (5 bases). The CDR3 here is CASSLADTFNTEAFF. The CDR3 nucleotides are TGTGCCAGCAGCTTAGCGGACACCTTCAACACTGAAGCTTTCTTT.